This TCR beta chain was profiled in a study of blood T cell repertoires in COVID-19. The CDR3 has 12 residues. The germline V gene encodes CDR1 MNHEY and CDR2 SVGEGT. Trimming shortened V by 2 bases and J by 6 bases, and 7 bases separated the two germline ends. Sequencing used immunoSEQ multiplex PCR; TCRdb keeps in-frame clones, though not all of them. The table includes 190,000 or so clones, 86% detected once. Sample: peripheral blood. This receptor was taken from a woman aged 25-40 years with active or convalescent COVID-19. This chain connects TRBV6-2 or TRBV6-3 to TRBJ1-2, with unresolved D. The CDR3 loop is CASSYPIHGYTF. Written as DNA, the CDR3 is TGTGCCAGCAGTTACCCTATCCATGGCTACACCTTC.